The source of this T cell receptor beta chain is a study of blood T cell repertoires in COVID-19 (dated by TCRdb to about 2020). Regarding the study in general: The collaborator samples originated in the United States, Italy and Spain and spanned the acute and convalescent phases of COVID-19. The material from the prospective study consisted of cDNA or gDNA derived from T cells, B-cell-depleted T cells, or PBMCs. Deeply sampled blood TCRbeta repertoires from subjects exposed to, actively infected with, or recovered from COVID-19 were included in the dataset. The repertoires were released in a freely available public database meant as a resource for research on the immune response to SARS-CoV-2. Samples were obtained from the ongoing ImmuneRACE study (first 160 participants) and from some 1,300 subjects provided by 6 global collaborators. Nearly every sample came with metadata listing a de-identified subject ID, COVID-19 status, age in years and sex. HLA class I and class II types, where available, came from metadata supplied by the sample provider rather than from assay-based typing. The full study reports these points: The quantity of clinical and demographic metadata differed by source and by participant and was supplied without curation.

TCRbeta CDR3 regions were amplified from genomic DNA using the immunoSEQ Assay, a bias-controlled multiplex PCR. The paper's data handling went like this. The number of nucleated cells in each sample was estimated by amplification of reference gene primers within the assay. Sequence reads were collapsed and filtered to measure the absolute abundance of every unique TCRbeta CDR3 rearrangement. Productive Simpson clonality was computed per sample as the square root of Simpson's diversity index over productive rearrangements. In its TCRdb copy, this immuneACCESS table keeps in-frame sequences only and misses some clones. Where compared with another copy, unresolved V genes explain less than half of these, and the others have no known cause. D and trimming were read from the DNA, whereas the V and J calls and clone size are those reported in that table. Across this sample there are about 240,000 clones, with roughly 80% seen only once. The ten largest account for over 7.5% of the sample.

This clone was detected a few times. Its antigen specificity is not known. No base-level quality is on record; no much larger clone is a single base apart. Each collaborating institution followed its own protocols to collect whole blood in K2EDTA tubes. For TCRbeta analysis, collaborator samples were shipped as frozen whole blood, as isolated PBMCs, or as DNA extracted from either sample type. This TCR was recovered from an elderly woman with acute or convalescent COVID-19. The sample comprised peripheral blood.

The DNA is TGTGCCTGGAGTGTACGGCAGGGGCGTTGGTACGAGCAGTACTTC. This encodes CAWSVRQGRWYEQYF. The chain is made from TRBV30 and TRBJ2-7, and the D gene may be TRBD1, 6 bases matching. The junction shows trimming of 0 bases on V and 4 bases on J, plus 16 bases between the germline ends. CDR1 and CDR2, per the germline V gene (reference sequence), are GTSNPN and SVGIG. From cysteine to phenylalanine, the CDR3 is 15 amino acids long. CDR3 DNA only is kept here, 45 bases in frame from base 1.